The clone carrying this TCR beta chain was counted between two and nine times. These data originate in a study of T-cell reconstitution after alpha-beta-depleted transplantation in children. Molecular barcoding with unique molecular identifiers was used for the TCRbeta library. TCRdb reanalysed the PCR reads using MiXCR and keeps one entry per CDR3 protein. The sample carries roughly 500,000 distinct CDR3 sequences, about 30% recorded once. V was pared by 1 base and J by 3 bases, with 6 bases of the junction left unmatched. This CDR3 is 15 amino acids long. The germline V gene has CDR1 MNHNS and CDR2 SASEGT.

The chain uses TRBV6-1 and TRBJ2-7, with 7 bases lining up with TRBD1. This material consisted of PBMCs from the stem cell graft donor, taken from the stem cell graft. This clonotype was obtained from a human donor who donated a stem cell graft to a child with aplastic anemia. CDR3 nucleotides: TGTGCCAGCAGTGAAGGACAGGGTGGGGGCTACGAGCAGTACGTC. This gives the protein CASSEGQGGGYEQYV.